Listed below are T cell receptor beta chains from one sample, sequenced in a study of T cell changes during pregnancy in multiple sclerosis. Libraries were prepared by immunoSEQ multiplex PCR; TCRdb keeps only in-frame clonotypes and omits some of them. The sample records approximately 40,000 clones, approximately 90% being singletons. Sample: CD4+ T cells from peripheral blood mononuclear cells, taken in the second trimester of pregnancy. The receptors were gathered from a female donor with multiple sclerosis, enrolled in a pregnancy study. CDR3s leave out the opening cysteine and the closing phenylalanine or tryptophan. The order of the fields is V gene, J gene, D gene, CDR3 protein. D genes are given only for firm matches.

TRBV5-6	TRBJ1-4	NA	ASSPIGGADKKLF
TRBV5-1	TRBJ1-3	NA	ASSTDRPQGNTIY
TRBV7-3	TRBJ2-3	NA	ASSLNLLAPTQY
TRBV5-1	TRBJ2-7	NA	ASKPGGSYEQY
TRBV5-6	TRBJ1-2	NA	ASSQDTGRRGYT
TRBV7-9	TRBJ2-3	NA	ASSEQGPISPTQY
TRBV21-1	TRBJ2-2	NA	ASTFWEGGCTGELF
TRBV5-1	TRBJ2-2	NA	ASQLSGLLGELF
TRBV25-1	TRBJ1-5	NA	ASSETVGDGQPQH
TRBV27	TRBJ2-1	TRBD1	ASSPQGTGYEQF
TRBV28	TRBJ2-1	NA	ASSSWGGGRSYNEQF
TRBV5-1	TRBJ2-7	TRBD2	ASSSGGNEQY
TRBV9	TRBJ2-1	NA	ASSVASGGSYNEQF
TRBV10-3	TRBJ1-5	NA	AIRFGPSQPQH
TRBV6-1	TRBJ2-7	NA	ASSEVGGFGVYEQY
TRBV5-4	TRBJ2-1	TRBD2	ASSGKEDGGRARYDEQF
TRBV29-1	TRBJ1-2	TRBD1	SCGTGTGVYYGYT
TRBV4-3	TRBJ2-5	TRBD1	ASSQDLQGARETQY
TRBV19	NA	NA	ASLFRGISGYEQY
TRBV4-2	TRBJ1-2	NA	ASSPNRHTNYGYT
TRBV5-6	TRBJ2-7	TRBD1	ASSSQGAYEQY
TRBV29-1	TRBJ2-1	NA	SVEALSYNEQF
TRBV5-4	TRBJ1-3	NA	ASSFLGVGNTIY
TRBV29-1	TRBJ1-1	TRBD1	SVAWTGQAF
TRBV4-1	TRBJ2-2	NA	ASSQAGTATGELF
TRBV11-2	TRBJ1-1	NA	ASSLVGGRNTEAF
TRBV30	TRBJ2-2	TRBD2	AWSVGLVSGELF
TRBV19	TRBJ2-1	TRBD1	ASTRTGAGNEQF
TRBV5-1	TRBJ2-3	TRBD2	ASSFLAAHTDTQY
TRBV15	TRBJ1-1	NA	ATSIKQGGTEAF
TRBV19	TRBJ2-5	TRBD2	ASSISGSLETQY
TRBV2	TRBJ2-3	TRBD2	ASRRLAGGSLTDTQY
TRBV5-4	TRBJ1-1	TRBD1	ASSTYLGTGAPEAF
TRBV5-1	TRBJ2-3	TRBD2	ASSWSGGSTDTQY
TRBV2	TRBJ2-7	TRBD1	ASSANFRTGANEQY
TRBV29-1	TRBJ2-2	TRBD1	SVEGQLNTGELF
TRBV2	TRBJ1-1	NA	ASNGRSDAF
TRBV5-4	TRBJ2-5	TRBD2	ASSPGGVQETQY
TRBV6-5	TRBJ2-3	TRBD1	ASRDRGYGTDTQY
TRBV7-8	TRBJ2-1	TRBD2	ASSSMGGRGEQF
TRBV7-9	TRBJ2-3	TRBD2	ASSLPRLAVATDTQY